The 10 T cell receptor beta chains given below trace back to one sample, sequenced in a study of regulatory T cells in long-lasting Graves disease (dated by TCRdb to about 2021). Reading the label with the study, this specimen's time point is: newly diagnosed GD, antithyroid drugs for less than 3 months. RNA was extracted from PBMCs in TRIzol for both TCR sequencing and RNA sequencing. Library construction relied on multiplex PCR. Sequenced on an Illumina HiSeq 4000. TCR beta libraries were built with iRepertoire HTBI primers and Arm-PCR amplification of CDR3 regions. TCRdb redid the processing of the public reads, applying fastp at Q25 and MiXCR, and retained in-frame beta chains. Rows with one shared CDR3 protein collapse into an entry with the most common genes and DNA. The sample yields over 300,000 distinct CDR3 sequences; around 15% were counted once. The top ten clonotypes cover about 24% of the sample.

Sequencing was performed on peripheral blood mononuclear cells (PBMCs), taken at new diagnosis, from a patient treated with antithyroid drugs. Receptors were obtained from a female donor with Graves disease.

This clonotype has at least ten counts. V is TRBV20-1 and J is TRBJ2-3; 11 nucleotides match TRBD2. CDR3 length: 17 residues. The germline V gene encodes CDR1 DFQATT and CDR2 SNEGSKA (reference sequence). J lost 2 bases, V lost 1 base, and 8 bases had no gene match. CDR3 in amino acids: CSARGLSGGGYTDTQYF. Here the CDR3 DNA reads TGCAGTGCTAGAGGACTTAGCGGGGGGGGTTACACAGATACGCAGTATTTT.

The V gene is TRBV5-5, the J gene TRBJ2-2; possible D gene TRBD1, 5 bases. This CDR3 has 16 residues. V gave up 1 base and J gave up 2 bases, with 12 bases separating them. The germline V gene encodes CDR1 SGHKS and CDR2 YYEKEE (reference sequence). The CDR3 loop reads CASSLNRQSNTGELFF. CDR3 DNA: TGTGCCAGCAGCTTGAATAGACAGTCAAACACCGGGGAGCTGTTTTTT.

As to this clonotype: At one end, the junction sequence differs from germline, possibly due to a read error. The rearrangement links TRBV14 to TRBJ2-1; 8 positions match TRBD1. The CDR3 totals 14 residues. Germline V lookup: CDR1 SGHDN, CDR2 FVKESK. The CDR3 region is CASSQYGPRGLRDF. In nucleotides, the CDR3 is TGTGCCAGCAGCCAATATGGTCCCAGGGGGCTGCGCGACTTC.

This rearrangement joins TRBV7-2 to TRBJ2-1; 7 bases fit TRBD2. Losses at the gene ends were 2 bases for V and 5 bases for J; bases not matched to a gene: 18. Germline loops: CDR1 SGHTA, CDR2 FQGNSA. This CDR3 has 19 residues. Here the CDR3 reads CASSLYLWGGRSGNNEQFF. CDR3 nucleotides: TGTGCCAGCAGCTTATATTTATGGGGCGGGAGAAGTGGTAACAATGAGCAGTTCTTC.

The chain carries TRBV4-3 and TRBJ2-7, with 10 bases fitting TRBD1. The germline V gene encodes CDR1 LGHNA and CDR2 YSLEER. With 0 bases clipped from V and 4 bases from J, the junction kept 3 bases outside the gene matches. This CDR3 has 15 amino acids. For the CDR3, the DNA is TGCGCCAGCAGCCAAGAACCGGGACAGGGGTACGAGCAGTACTTC. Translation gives CASSQEPGQGYEQYF.

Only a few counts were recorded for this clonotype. The CDR3 DNA reads TGCAGTGCCTCGACGGGGCGCAATCAGCCCCAGCATTTT. Amino acid sequence: CSASTGRNQPQHF. V and J are TRBV20-1 and TRBJ1-5, with D possibly matching TRBD1 (5 bases). Trimming took off 6 bases at V and 2 bases at J, with 11 bases between the two ends. The length of the CDR3 is 13 residues. CDR1 is DFQATT and CDR2 is SNEGSKA in the germline V gene (reference sequence).

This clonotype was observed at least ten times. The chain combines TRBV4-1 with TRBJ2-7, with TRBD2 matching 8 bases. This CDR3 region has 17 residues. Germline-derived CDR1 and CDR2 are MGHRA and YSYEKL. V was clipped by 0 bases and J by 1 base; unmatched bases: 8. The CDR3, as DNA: TGCGCCAGCAGCCAAGACGGTTCGGCTAGCGGGTCCTACGAGCAGTACTTC. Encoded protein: CASSQDGSASGSYEQYF.

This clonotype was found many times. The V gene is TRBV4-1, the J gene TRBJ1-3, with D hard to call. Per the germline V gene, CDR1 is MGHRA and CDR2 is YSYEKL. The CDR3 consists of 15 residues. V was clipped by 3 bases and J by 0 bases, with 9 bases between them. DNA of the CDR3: TGCGCCAGCAGCCAGTCTCGGTCCTCTGGAAACACCATATATTTT. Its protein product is CASSQSRSSGNTIYF.

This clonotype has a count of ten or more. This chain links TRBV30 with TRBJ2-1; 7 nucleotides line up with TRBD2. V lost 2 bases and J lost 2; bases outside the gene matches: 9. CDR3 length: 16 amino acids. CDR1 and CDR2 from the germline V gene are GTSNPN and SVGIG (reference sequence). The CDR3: CAWSLGEGTTYNEQFF. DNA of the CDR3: TGTGCCTGGAGTTTGGGGGAGGGTACAACCTACAATGAGCAGTTCTTC. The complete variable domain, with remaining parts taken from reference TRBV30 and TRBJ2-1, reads SQTIHQWPATLVQPVGSPLSLECTVEGTSNPNLYWYRQAAGRGLQLLFYSVGIGQISSEVPQNLSASRPQDRQFILSSKKLLLSDSGFYLCAWSLGEGTTYNEQFFGPGTRLTVL.

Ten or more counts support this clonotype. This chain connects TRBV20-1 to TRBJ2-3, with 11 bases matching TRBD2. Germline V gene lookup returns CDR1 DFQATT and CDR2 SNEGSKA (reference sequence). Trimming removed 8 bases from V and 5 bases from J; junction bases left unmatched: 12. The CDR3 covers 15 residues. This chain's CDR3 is CSPGTSGLLGDTQYF. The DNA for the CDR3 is TGCAGTCCAGGGACTAGCGGATTACTGGGAGATACGCAGTATTTT.